This T cell receptor (beta chain) was profiled in a study of shared clonotypes between healthy human individuals. CDR1 MGHRA and CDR2 YSYEKL come from the germline V gene. Trimming cost V 2 bases and J 5 bases, with 18 bases left between them. The CDR3 spans 16 residues. Overall study results and limits: Naive subsets generally exceeded memory subsets in estimated richness.

Into CD45RA+ naive and CD45RA-negative memory subsets, the CD4+ cells were split. On this clone itself: Its specificity is not known.

This table comes from immunoSEQ multiplex PCR, and its TCRdb copy is limited to in-frame clones, with some not included. Found here are 780,000 or so clones, roughly 72% of them singletons; the top ten hold about 1.7%. The chain joins TRBV4-1 to TRBJ2-5, with D unclear. The sequence was collected from a woman between 25 and 40 years old in good health. Sequenced: memory CD4+ T cells sorted from blood. Indicated subset: CD45RA-negative fraction. CDR3 bases: TGCGCCAGCAGCCAAACCGCCGACACTCCGAGGGAGACCCAGTACTTC. Protein product: CASSQTADTPRETQYF.